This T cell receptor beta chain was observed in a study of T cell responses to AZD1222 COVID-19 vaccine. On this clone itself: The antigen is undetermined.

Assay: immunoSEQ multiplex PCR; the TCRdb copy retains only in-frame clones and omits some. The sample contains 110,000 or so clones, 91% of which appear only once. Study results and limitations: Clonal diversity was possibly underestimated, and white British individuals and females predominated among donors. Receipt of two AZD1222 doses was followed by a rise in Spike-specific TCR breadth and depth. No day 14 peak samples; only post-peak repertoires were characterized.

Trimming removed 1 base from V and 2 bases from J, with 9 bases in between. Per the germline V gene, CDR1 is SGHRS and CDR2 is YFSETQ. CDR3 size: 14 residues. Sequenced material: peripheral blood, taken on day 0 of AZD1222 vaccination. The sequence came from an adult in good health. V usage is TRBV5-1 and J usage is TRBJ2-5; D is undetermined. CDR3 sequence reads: CASSLMNQQETQYF. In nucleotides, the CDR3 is TGCGCCAGCAGCTTGATGAACCAACAAGAGACCCAGTACTTC.